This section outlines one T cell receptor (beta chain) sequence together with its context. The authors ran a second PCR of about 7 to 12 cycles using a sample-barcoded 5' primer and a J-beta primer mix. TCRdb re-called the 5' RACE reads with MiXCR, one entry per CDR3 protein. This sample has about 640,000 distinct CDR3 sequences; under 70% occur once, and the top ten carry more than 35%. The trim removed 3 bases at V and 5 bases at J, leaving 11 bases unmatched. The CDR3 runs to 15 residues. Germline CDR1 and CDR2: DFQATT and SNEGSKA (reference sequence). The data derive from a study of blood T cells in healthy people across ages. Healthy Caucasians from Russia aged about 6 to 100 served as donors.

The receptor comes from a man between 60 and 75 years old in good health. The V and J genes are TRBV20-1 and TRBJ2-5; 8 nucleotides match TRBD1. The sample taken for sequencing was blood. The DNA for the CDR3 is TGCAGTGCTAGTTGGCGCAGGGGGCGCCGGGAGACCCAGTACTTC. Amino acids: CSASWRRGRRETQYF.